This T cell receptor (beta chain) was sequenced during a study of T cell responses to AZD1222 COVID-19 vaccine (dated by TCRdb to the early 2020s). Background for the entire study: Because spike-specific TCR depth and breadth did not differ between the two schedules, AZD1222 recipients who got a second dose at roughly 4 weeks were pooled with those who got a second dose at roughly 12 weeks. A total of over 230 trial participants underwent TCR sequencing, of whom about 210 had received two doses of AZD1222 and around 26 had received two doses of the MenACWY control vaccine. Trial participants were enrolled by age into subgroups of 18-55, 56-69 and 70-plus years, and about 150, 27 and 61 TCR-sequenced participants, respectively, were included in these subgroups. Overall study results and their limits: Spike-specific TCR breadth and depth rose significantly after two AZD1222 doses compared with day 0 and with MenACWY recipients. Participants were mostly white British and included more females than males, and it was suggested by the authors that clonal diversity may have been underestimated. Because no day 14 peak-response samples were available, repertoires were characterized only after the peak T cell response. Conclusions about previously exposed vaccinees are limited because only 6 or 7 AZD1222 recipients were SARS-CoV-2 seropositive at baseline. Reportedly, almost half of the unique spike-specific TCRs recognized epitopes lying outside the regions that are mutated in the B.1.351 and B.1.1.7 variants. In the small 56-69-year group, the increase in depth fell short of significance, most likely because of low power. The whole spike protein was spanned by vaccine-associated CD4 TCRs, and dominant responses were seen in regions 160-218 and 743-854.

The CDR3 regions of human TCRbeta chains were analyzed by immunosequencing. The paper's processing steps were these. Repertoire TCRs were matched against a reference library of SARS-CoV-2-specific TCRs generated with the MIRA antigen-specificity platform. Breadth was defined as the fraction of unique TCRs that were SARS-CoV-2-associated, and depth was defined as the fraction of total T cells that were SARS-CoV-2-associated. Using the MIRA data, every spike-specific TCR was mapped to the spike region that the TCR reacted to and assigned to either a CD4 or a CD8 class. Log10-transformed breadth and depth values were compared by one-way ANOVA with Sidak's multiple comparisons tests. Sourced from immuneACCESS, this table was stored by TCRdb with only in-frame sequences that have V and J called. A share of the clones is absent; for the studies checked, an unresolved V gene accounts for under half, and the remainder has no known explanation. The V and J calls and clone size were taken over from that table, and D and trimming were inferred from the DNA. This sample is represented by around 130,000 clones; approximately 91% of them were singletons. Around 4.7% of the sample lies in the top ten.

Comments on this clone: Which antigen it targets is not known. Nothing much larger sits one base from this clone, and base qualities are not available.

Unmatched junction bases come to 1, with V trimmed by 3 bases and J by 2 bases. Inclusive of the bounding cysteine and phenylalanine, the CDR3 is 14 residues long. CDR3 DNA only is kept here, 42 bases in frame from base 1. According to the germline V gene, CDR1 reads MDHEN and CDR2 reads SYDVKM. The time point label, as the study defines it: baseline before first vaccination. Samples from vaccinated people were obtained from the UK trials COV001 and COV002, which included a single-blind randomized controlled phase 2/3 trial of AZD1222 (ChAdOx1 nCoV-19) in healthy adults. For TCRbeta chain sequencing, PBMC samples from trial participants were taken at day 0 and at day 28 after the second dose.

The sequenced sample was peripheral blood, obtained on day 0 of AZD1222 vaccination. This receptor was taken from an adult in good health. Recombination connected TRBV28 to TRBJ1-3; TRBD1 agrees with 7 junctional bases. At the DNA level, the sequence is TGTGCCAGCAGTTTGGGACAGCCTGGAAACACCATATATTTT. Its coded protein is CASSLGQPGNTIYF.